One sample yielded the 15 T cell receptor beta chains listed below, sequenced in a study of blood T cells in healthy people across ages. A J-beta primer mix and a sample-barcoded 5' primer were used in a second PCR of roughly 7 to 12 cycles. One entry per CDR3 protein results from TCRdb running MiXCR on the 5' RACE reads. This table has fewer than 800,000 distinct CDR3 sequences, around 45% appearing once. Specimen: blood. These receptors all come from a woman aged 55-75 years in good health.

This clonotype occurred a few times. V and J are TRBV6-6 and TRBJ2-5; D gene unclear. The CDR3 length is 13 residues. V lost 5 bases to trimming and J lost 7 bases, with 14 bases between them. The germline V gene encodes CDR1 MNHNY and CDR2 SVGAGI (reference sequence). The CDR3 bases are TGTGCCAGCAGTCCCCCAGGCTTTGGGACCCAGTACTTC. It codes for CASSPPGFGTQYF.

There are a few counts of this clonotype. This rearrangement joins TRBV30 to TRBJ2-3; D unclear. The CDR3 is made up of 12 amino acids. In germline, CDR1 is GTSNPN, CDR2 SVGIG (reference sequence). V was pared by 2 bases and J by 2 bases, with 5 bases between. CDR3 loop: CAWSRSTDTQYF. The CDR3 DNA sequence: TGTGCCTGGAGTAGGTCCACAGATACGCAGTATTTT. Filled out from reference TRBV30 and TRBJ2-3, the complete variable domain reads SQTIHQWPATLVQPVGSPLSLECTVEGTSNPNLYWYRQAAGRGLQLLFYSVGIGQISSEVPQNLSASRPQDRQFILSSKKLLLSDSGFYLCAWSRSTDTQYFGPGTRLTVL.

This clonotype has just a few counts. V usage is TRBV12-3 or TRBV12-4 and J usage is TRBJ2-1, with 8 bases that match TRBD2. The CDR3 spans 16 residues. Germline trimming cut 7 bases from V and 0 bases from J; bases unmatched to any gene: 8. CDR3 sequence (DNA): TGTGCCAGCATCCCAACCGGGGGGGACTCCTACAATGAGCAGTTCTTC. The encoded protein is CASIPTGGDSYNEQFF.

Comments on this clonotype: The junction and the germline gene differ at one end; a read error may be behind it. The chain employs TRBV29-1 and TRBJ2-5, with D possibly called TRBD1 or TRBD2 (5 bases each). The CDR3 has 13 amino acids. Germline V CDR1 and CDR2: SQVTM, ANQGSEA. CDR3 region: CSVEVHGGETRYF. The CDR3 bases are TGCAGCGTTGAAGTCCATGGGGGAGAGACCCGGTACTTC. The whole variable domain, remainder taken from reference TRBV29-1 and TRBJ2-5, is SAVISQKPSRDICQRGTSLTIQCQVDSQVTMMFWYRQQPGQSLTLIATANQGSEATYESGFVIDKFPISRPNLTFSTLTVSNMSPEDSSIYLCSVEVHGGETRYFGPGTRLLVL.

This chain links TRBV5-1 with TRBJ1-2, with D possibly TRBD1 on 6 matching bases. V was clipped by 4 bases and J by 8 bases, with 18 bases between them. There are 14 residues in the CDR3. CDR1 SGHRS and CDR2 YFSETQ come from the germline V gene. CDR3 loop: CASSEDSARGGYTF. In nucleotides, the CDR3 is TGCGCCAGCAGCGAGGACAGCGCCCGGGGCGGCTACACCTTC.

The CDR3 reads CASSSPVILRDGYTF. DNA of the CDR3: TGTGCCAGCAGCTCCCCCGTCATTCTCAGGGACGGCTACACCTTC. The J gene is TRBJ1-2, the V gene TRBV7-2, with a possible D match to TRBD1 (5 bases). This CDR3 contains 15 residues. Per germline, CDR1 SGHTA and CDR2 FQGNSA. Trimming left V 4 bases short and J 8 bases short, with 20 bases between.

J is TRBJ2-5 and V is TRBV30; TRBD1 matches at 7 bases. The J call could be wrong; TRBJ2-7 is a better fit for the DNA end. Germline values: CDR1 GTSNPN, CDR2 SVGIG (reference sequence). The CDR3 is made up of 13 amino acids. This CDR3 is CAWSPNAGGEQYF. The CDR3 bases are TGTGCCTGGAGTCCAAATGCAGGGGGCGAGCAGTACTTC.

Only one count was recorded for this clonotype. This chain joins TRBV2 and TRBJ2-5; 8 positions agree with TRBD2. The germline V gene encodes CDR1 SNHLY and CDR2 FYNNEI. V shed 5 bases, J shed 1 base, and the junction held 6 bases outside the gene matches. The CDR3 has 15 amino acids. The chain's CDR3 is CASSREGRAQETQYF. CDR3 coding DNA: TGTGCCAGCAGTCGGGAGGGGAGGGCCCAAGAGACCCAGTACTTC.

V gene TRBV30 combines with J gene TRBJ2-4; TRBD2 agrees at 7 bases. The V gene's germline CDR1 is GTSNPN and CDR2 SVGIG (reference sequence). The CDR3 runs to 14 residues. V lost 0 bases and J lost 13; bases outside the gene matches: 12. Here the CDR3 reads CAWSVKGGGRPQYF. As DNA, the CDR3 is TGTGCCTGGAGTGTAAAGGGCGGGGGACGCCCCCAGTACTTC.

The CDR3 coding sequence is TGTGCCAGCAGCCCTAGCGGGGGGCCCACCGAAGCTTTCTTT. Protein sequence: CASSPSGGPTEAFF. V usage is TRBV9 and J usage is TRBJ1-1; D might be TRBD1 (6 bases). This CDR3 has 14 residues. CDR1 and CDR2 (germline): SGDLS, YYNGEE. V lost 4 bases, J lost 8 bases, and 18 bases lay in between.

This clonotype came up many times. CDR3: CASSPDRVSYEQYF. The CDR3 DNA reads as TGTGCCAGCAGTCCAGACAGGGTTTCCTACGAGCAGTACTTC. The V gene is TRBV7-2, the J gene TRBJ2-7; 7 positions agree with TRBD1. The CDR3 extends over 14 amino acids. Germline assignment: CDR1 SGHTA and CDR2 FQGNSA. V lost 6 bases and J lost 1; bases outside the gene matches: 6.

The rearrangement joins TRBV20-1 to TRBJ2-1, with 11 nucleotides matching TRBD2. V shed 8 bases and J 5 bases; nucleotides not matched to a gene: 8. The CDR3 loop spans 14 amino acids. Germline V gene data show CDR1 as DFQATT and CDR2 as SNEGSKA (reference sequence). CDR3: CSTGGGLADNEQFF. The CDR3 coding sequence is TGCAGTACCGGAGGGGGACTAGCGGACAATGAGCAGTTCTTC.

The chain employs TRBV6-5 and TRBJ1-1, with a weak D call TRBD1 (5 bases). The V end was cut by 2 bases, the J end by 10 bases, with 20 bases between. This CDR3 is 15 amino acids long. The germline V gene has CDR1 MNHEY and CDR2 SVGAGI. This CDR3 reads CASSYDERLPGGAFF. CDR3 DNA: TGTGCCAGCAGTTACGATGAAAGGTTACCGGGGGGAGCTTTCTTT.

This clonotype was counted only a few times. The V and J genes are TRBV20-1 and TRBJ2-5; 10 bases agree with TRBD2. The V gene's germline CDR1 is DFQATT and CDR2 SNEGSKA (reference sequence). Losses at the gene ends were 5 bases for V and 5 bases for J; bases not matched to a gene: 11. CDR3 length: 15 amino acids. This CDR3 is CSAVASGSVRETQYF. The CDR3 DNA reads TGCAGTGCTGTCGCTAGCGGGAGTGTGAGGGAGACCCAGTACTTC.

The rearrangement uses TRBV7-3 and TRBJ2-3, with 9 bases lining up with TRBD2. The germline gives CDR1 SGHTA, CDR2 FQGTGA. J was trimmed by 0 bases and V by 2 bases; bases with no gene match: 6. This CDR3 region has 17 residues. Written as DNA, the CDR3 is TGTGCCAGCAGCTTAGGCGGGAGGGCCATGAGCACAGATACGCAGTATTTT. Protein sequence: CASSLGGRAMSTDTQYF.